This TCR beta chain was identified in a study of cytomegalovirus exposure and HLA in healthy donors. Study results and limitations: The study flagged some 180 TCR beta chains as cytomegalovirus-associated. Reportedly, fewer N-insertions than the roughly 700-donor mean appeared in an Asian-associated ancestry cluster in a later analysis.

Germline values: CDR1 SQVTM, CDR2 ANQGSEA. Trimming at V came to 8 bases and at J to 6 bases, leaving 9 bases not matched to a gene. This CDR3 region has 12 residues. Primers for the PCR totalled 60 Vbeta and 13 Jbeta. Assay used: immunoSEQ multiplex PCR; TCRdb lists only in-frame clones, some missing. The sample table sets out about 160,000 clones. Worth noting for this clone: What it binds is not known.

The clonotype originates from a woman in her sixties or seventies in good health and CMV-seronegative. The rearrangement links TRBV29-1 to TRBJ2-5, with 7 bases lining up with TRBD2. Sequencing was done on a sample of PBMCs. The CDR3 region is CSFRTRVKTQYF. In DNA, the CDR3 is TGCAGCTTTCGGACTAGAGTAAAGACCCAGTACTTC.